This T cell receptor (beta chain) emerged from a study of T cells in localized non-small cell lung cancer. Sequenced by immunoSEQ multiplex PCR; TCRdb stores in-frame clones only, minus some. The table shows some 140,000 clones, with roughly 90% occurring only once. This CDR3 has 15 residues. Germline V gene sequence: CDR1 SGHRS, CDR2 YFSETQ. Trimming took off 4 bases at V and 2 bases at J, with 14 bases between the two ends. The sample here was peripheral blood, taken before any cancer treatment. The V gene is TRBV5-1, the J gene TRBJ2-3; D not resolved. This receptor was obtained from a female donor at least 60 years old with stage I lung adenocarcinoma. In DNA form, the CDR3 reads TGCGCCAGCAGCCTGGATGGCGCCTCCACAGATACGCAGTATTTT. This encodes CASSLDGASTDTQYF.